A single T cell receptor (beta chain) is shown here with its context. Its antigen is unknown. Noted time point: pre-treatment sample, taken before nivolumab and TIL therapy. Pleural nodules or supraclavicular lymph nodes made up most of the excised metastases sampled. Enrollment ran from late 2017 to January 2020. The sample comes from a study of TIL therapy for anti-PD-1-resistant metastatic lung cancer. Study overall: Most patients had lung adenocarcinoma; a few tumors were EGFR-mutant, two ALK-rearranged; half smoked currently or formerly. Study results and limitations: TIL cultures after expansion showed higher clonality and lower diversity than baseline tumor (median 6% vs 31%). Many TIL product clones were absent from baseline tumor, suggesting clonal contraction.

Germline V gene data show CDR1 as KGHDR and CDR2 as SFDVKD. There are 13 residues in the CDR3. Trimming removed 4 bases at V and 3 bases at J, with 8 bases between. This was the immunoSEQ v3 assay. The repertoire was sequenced with immunoSEQ multiplex PCR; TCRdb's copy has only in-frame clones and lacks some. The sample yields some 90,000 clones, roughly 65% seen once. This sequence was found in a person aged 25 to 80 with non-small cell lung cancer. The chain carries TRBV24-1 and TRBJ1-2; D is undetermined. The sample consisted of tumor tissue, taken at baseline. The DNA for the CDR3 is TGTGCCACCAGTGACCCCGGGGACTATGGCTACACCTTC. As protein: CATSDPGDYGYTF.